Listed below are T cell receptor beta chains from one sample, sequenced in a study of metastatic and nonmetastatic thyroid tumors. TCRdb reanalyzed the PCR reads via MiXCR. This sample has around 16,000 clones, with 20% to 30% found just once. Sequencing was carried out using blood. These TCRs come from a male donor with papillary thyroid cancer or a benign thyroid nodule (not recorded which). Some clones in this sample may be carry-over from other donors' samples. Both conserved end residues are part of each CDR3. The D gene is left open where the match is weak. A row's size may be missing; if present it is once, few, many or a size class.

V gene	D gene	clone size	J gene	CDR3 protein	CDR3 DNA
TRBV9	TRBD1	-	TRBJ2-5	CTSNDGGQGLETQYF	TGTACCAGCAACGATGGGGGACAGGGGCTTGAGACCCAGTACTTC
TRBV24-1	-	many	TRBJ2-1	CATSEPRDTEVHEQFF	TGTGCCACCAGTGAACCGAGGGACACCGAAGTGCATGAGCAGTTCTTC
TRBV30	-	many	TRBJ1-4	CAWSRQGNEKLFF	TGTGCCTGGTCCCGGCAGGGGAATGAAAAACTGTTTTTT
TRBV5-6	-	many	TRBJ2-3	CASSSLDRHTDTQYF	TGTGCCAGCAGCTCGTTGGACAGACACACAGATACGCAGTATTTT
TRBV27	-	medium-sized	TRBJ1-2	CASSLFPGADGYTF	TGTGCCAGCAGTTTATTCCCGGGGGCGGATGGCTACACCTTC
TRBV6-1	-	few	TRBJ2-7	CASSQDGGQGGGEQYF	TGTGCCAGCAGCCAAGATGGGGGGCAGGGAGGGGGCGAGCAGTACTTC
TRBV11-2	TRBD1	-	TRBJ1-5	CASSLVFGTGEFQPQHF	TGTGCCAGCAGCTTAGTGTTCGGGACAGGGGAATTCCAGCCCCAGCATTTT
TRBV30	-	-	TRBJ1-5	CAWSVRGNQPQHF	TGTGCCTGGAGTGTAAGGGGGAATCAGCCCCAGCATTTT
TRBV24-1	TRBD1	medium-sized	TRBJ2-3	CATSDTKPGTGDQQYF	TGTGCCACCAGTGATACTAAACCCGGGACAGGGGACCAGCAGTATTTT
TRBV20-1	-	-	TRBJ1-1	CSASSGQVRASFF	TGCAGTGCTAGTTCGGGTCAGGTTAGGGCGTCTTTCTTT
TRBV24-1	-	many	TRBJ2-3	CATSDLLDSTDTQYF	TGTGCCACCAGTGATCTTCTCGACAGCACAGATACGCAGTATTTT
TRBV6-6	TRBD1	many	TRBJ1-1	CASSYAQGIEAFF	TGTGCCAGCAGTTACGCACAGGGGATTGAAGCTTTCTTT
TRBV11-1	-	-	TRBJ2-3	CSSSLRTWGATDTQYF	TGTTCCAGCAGCTTACGGACATGGGGCGCCACAGATACGCAGTATTTT
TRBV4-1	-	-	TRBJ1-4	CASSESTVNEKLFF	TGCGCCAGCAGCGAGTCAACAGTCAATGAAAAACTGTTTTTT
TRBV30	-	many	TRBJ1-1	CAWSPPEAFF	TGTGCCTGGAGTCCCCCGGAAGCTTTCTTT